Sequencing of this TCR beta chain was carried out in a study of T cells after yellow fever vaccination (dated by TCRdb to the late 2010s). Notes on the research overall: The SMART-Seq v4 Ultra Low Input RNA kit was used to prepare libraries from fractions with low cell numbers. Blood samples were taken at several timepoints before and after primary and secondary immunization, and bulk PBMC replicates and cell subsets were isolated. The cohort comprised two healthy male donors, one aged 18 to 30 and one aged 30 to 40 years. To follow T-cell clones before and after primary and booster YFV17D yellow fever vaccination, bulk TCR alpha and beta repertoires were sequenced over time.

The paper's findings and limits, for the study overall: FACS-sorted repertoires could contain abundant contaminating clonotypes from the bulk population, so computational filtering was required. A small fraction of clonotypes appeared in both the CD4 and CD8 compartments, likely as a result of convergent recombination. Most clones expanded after primary vaccination were re-detected after the booster (96% of CD4 and 80% to 90% of CD8), suggesting broad memory maintenance. The study included only two donors, which limits how far the findings can be generalized. The secondary T-cell response was weaker than the primary response but faster, peaking on day 5 instead of day 15.

Read against the paper, the sample's treatment or condition label means: live attenuated yellow fever vaccine strain. At every blood-draw timepoint, two biological replicates of bulk PBMCs were collected. PBMCs were isolated from peripheral blood using a standard Ficoll-Paque protocol. TriZol was used to extract RNA from bulk PBMCs, CD4 and CD8 fractions, and dextramer-positive and dextramer-negative fractions. According to the germline V gene, CDR1 reads SGHTA and CDR2 reads FQGNSA. From the cysteine through the phenylalanine, the CDR3 covers 15 amino acids. Only CDR3 DNA is held: 45 bases, read in frame from base 1. Relative to germline, V is missing 5 bases and J is missing 4 bases, with 4 bases of the junction outside any gene match. At least ten counts were recorded for this clonotype. This clone's antigen is unknown. Base-call qualities are not available, and no considerably larger clone is one nucleotide away.

TCR cDNA was made using 5'RACE template switching, a step that added a universal primer site and unique molecular identifiers. Priming of cDNA synthesis was performed from both the TCR alpha and TCR beta constant segments. Library amplification involved two PCR steps, and the second step added sample barcodes and sequencing adapters. Sequencing of libraries was performed on Illumina HiSeq 2500 (2x100 bp) or NovaSeq (2x150 bp). The source study handled its data this way. Reads were demultiplexed and collapsed into UMI consensus sequences with MIGEC, and V(D)J alignment was performed with MiXCR. Clonotypes responding to the vaccine were identified with edgeR on replicate PBMC samples, with the criteria of FDR below 0.01 and a log2 fold change above 5 up to day 15. CD4 or CD8 identity was assigned to each bulk clonotype according to whether the clonotype was present at higher abundance in the sequenced CD4 repertoire or the sequenced CD8 repertoire. The raw public data were reprocessed by TCRdb itself: fastp quality trimming at Q25, MiXCR clonotype calling, in-frame beta chains only. Entries are consolidated by CDR3 protein sequence, retaining the most common genes and DNA. The authors' filters were not applied to this entry. Counted in this sample were approximately 550,000 distinct CDR3 sequences; under 25% of them appeared once. Clones ranked in the top ten supply 13% to 15% of the sample.

The receptor's source is a man in his thirties or forties who received the YFV17D yellow fever vaccine. The chain joins TRBV7-2 to TRBJ2-1; 11 junctional bases match TRBD2. The sequencing here drew on PBMCs, taken 15 days after the yellow fever booster vaccination. The DNA sequence is as follows: TGTGCCAGCAGCCCGGGACTAGCGGTTTACAATGAGCAGTTCTTC. Translated, it gives CASSPGLAVYNEQFF.